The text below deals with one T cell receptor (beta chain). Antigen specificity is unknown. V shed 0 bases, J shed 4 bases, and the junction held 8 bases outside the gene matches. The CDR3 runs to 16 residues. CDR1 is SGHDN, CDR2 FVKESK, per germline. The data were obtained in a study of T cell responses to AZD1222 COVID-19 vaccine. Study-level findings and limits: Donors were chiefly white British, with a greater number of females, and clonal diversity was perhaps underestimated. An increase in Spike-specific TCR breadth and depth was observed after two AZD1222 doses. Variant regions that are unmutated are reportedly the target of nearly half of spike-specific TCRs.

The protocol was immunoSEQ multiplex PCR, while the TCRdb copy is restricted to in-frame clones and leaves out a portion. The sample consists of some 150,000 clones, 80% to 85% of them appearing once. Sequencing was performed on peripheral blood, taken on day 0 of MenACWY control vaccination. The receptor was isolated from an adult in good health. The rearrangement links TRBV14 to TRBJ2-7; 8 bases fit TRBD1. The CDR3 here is CASSQDLTGDRYEQYF. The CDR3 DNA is TGTGCCAGCAGCCAAGATTTGACAGGGGATAGGTACGAGCAGTACTTC.